These 30 T cell receptor beta chains were sequenced from one sample in a study of blood T cell repertoires in COVID-19. Assay: immunoSEQ multiplex PCR; the TCRdb copy retains only in-frame clones and omits some. The sample carries under 350,000 clones, approximately 83% recorded once. The sequenced material came from PBMCs or T cells enriched from blood (not recorded which). These receptors were collected from a woman between 40 and 50 years old with acute COVID-19.

The chain joins TRBV5-1 to TRBJ2-7, with D possibly matching TRBD2 (5 bases). V was shortened by 4 bases and J by 2 bases, with 13 bases between the two germline ends. This CDR3 has 14 amino acids. Germline CDR1 is SGHRS and CDR2 is YFSETQ. The CDR3 loop reads CASSLDGVAYEQYF. In nucleotides, the CDR3 is TGCGCCAGCAGCCTGGACGGGGTGGCCTACGAGCAGTACTTC. Full variable domain (rest looked up from reference TRBV5-1 and TRBJ2-7): KAGVTQTPRYLIKTRGQQVTLSCSPISGHRSVSWYQQTPGQGLQFLFEYFSETQRNKGNFPGRFSGRQFSNSRSEMNVSTLELGDSALYLCASSLDGVAYEQYFGPGTRLTVT.

The V and J genes are TRBV14 and TRBJ2-7; D is possibly TRBD2 (5 bases). This CDR3 comprises 13 residues. V was pared by 4 bases and J by 3 bases, with 10 bases between. Germline CDR1 SGHDN, CDR2 FVKESK. As DNA, the CDR3 is TGTGCCAGCAGCCGGAGGACTGGCTACGAGCAGTACTTC. Protein: CASSRRTGYEQYF. The full variable domain, in which reference TRBV14 and TRBJ2-7 provide the parts outside the CDR3, is EAGVTQFPSHSVIEKGQTVTLRCDPISGHDNLYWYRRVMGKEIKFLLHFVKESKQDESGMPNNRFLAERTGGTYSTLKVQPAELEDSGVYFCASSRRTGYEQYFGPGTRLTVT.

The CDR3 DNA reads TGTGCCAGCAGTCGACCACAGGGGGCGAGGACTGAAGCTTTCTTT. Translating gives CASSRPQGARTEAFF. The chain carries TRBV27 and TRBJ1-1; 9 nucleotides agree with TRBD1. CDR3 size: 15 residues. After removal of 5 bases from V and 5 bases from J, the junction contained 9 bases not matched to a gene. CDR1 and CDR2 (germline): MNHEY, SMNVEV (reference sequence).

This chain uses TRBV9 with TRBJ2-3; 13 nucleotides agree with TRBD2. CDR3 length: 15 residues. V lost 4 bases to trimming and J lost 4 bases; unmatched junction nucleotides: 3. Germline loops: CDR1 SGDLS, CDR2 YYNGEE. CDR3 protein: CASSQGLAGADTQYF. The CDR3 bases are TGTGCCAGCAGCCAAGGACTAGCGGGAGCAGATACGCAGTATTTT. Full variable domain (missing parts from reference TRBV9 and TRBJ2-3): DSGVTQTPKHLITATGQRVTLRCSPRSGDLSVYWYQQSLDQGLQFLIQYYNGEERAKGNILERFSAQQFPDLHSELNLSSLELGDSALYFCASSQGLAGADTQYFGPGTRLTVL.

This rearrangement joins TRBV18 to TRBJ1-1; no definite D call. The V and J ends lost 3 bases and 3 bases respectively, with 14 bases between them. The CDR3 totals 15 residues. The germline V gene encodes CDR1 KGHSH and CDR2 LQKENI. The CDR3 is CASSPPMGQDTEAFF. CDR3 in DNA: TGTGCCAGCTCACCGCCAATGGGTCAGGACACTGAAGCTTTCTTT.

The genes are TRBV2 and TRBJ2-3, with 9 nucleotides matching TRBD1. Germline lookup yields CDR1 SNHLY and CDR2 FYNNEI. V dropped 6 bases and J dropped 3; count of bases not matched to a gene: 10. The CDR3 has 16 amino acids. CDR3 in amino acids: CASRAPPGQGTDTQYF. DNA for the CDR3: TGTGCCAGCAGAGCTCCCCCGGGACAGGGTACAGATACGCAGTATTTT.

CDR3 protein: CASSLSYSYEQYF. The CDR3 coding sequence is TGTGCCAGCAGCTTATCCTACTCCTACGAGCAGTACTTC. The chain recombines TRBV11-3 with TRBJ2-7; no definite D call. V gave up 2 bases and J gave up 0 bases, with 5 bases separating them. CDR1 SGHNT and CDR2 YENEEA come from the germline V gene. This CDR3 is built from 13 residues.

This chain connects TRBV2 to TRBJ1-4, with D tentatively TRBD1 (5 bases). Germline lookup yields CDR1 SNHLY and CDR2 FYNNEI. There are 16 residues in the CDR3. V lost 6 bases to trimming and J lost 6 bases, with 20 bases between them. The CDR3 sequence: CASRPGGGGVYEKLFF. The CDR3 DNA is TGTGCCAGCAGGCCCGGTGGTGGGGGGGTATATGAAAAACTGTTTTTT. The whole variable domain, filled in from reference TRBV2 and TRBJ1-4, reads EPEVTQTPSHQVTQMGQEVILRCVPISNHLYFYWYRQILGQKVEFLVSFYNNEISEKSEIFDDQFSVERPDGSNFTLKIRSTKLEDSAMYFCASRPGGGGVYEKLFFGSGTQLSVL.

The chain links TRBV14 to TRBJ2-2; tentative D call: TRBD1 (6 bases). Germline lookup yields CDR1 SGHDN and CDR2 FVKESK. This CDR3 is built from 16 residues. Trimming took off 3 bases at V and 0 bases at J, with 11 bases between the two ends. CDR3 loop: CASSQRTATNTGELFF. CDR3 in DNA: TGTGCCAGCAGCCAGAGGACAGCAACGAACACCGGGGAGCTGTTTTTT. Supplemented by reference TRBV14 and TRBJ2-2, the full variable domain reads EAGVTQFPSHSVIEKGQTVTLRCDPISGHDNLYWYRRVMGKEIKFLLHFVKESKQDESGMPNNRFLAERTGGTYSTLKVQPAELEDSGVYFCASSQRTATNTGELFFGEGSRLTVL.

The chain employs TRBV5-1 and TRBJ1-1; D is uncertain. V dropped 2 bases and J dropped 7 bases, with 6 bases sitting between them. The CDR3 runs 11 residues. CDR1 and CDR2 (germline): SGHRS, YFSETQ. The CDR3: CASSLEGEAFF. The DNA for the CDR3 is TGCGCCAGCAGCTTAGAGGGTGAAGCTTTCTTT. Looking up the rest from reference TRBV5-1 and TRBJ1-1 gives the full variable domain: KAGVTQTPRYLIKTRGQQVTLSCSPISGHRSVSWYQQTPGQGLQFLFEYFSETQRNKGNFPGRFSGRQFSNSRSEMNVSTLELGDSALYLCASSLEGEAFFGQGTRLTVV.

The chain has TRBV2 and TRBJ1-6; 8 bases map to TRBD1. Trimming took 8 bases from V and 6 from J; bases not matched to a gene: 3. CDR3 length: 13 residues. CDR1 is SNHLY, CDR2 FYNNEI, per germline. The CDR3 coding sequence is TGTGCCAGCCGGACAGGGATTAATTCACCCCTCCACTTT. Protein sequence: CASRTGINSPLHF. Supplemented by reference TRBV2 and TRBJ1-6, the full variable domain reads EPEVTQTPSHQVTQMGQEVILRCVPISNHLYFYWYRQILGQKVEFLVSFYNNEISEKSEIFDDQFSVERPDGSNFTLKIRSTKLEDSAMYFCASRTGINSPLHFGNGTRLTVT.

V and J are TRBV7-2 and TRBJ1-2; D is undetermined. Trimming removed 3 bases from V and 4 bases from J, with 12 bases in between. The CDR3 spans 14 residues. CDR1 and CDR2 from the germline V gene are SGHTA and FQGNSA. The CDR3 here is CASSLREGGYGYTF. Here the CDR3 DNA reads TGTGCCAGCAGCTTGCGGGAAGGCGGCTATGGCTACACCTTC.

The chain uses TRBV5-5 and TRBJ2-6; TRBD2 matches at 12 bases. Germline assignment: CDR1 SGHKS and CDR2 YYEKEE (reference sequence). The V segment lost 2 bases and the J segment 0 bases; nucleotides outside the gene matches: 3. This CDR3 has 18 amino acids. The CDR3 nucleotides are TGTGCCAGCAGCTTATGGACTAGCGGGACCTCTGGGGCCAACGTCCTGACTTTC. It yields the protein CASSLWTSGTSGANVLTF. Full variable domain (missing parts from reference TRBV5-5 and TRBJ2-6): DAGVTQSPTHLIKTRGQQVTLRCSPISGHKSVSWYQQVLGQGPQFIFQYYEKEERGRGNFPDRFSARQFPNYSSELNVNALLLGDSALYLCASSLWTSGTSGANVLTFGAGSRLTVL.

The chain has TRBV10-3 and TRBJ1-2, with 7 bases that match TRBD1. CDR1 is ENHRY and CDR2 is SYGVKD in the germline V gene. The CDR3 spans 18 residues. The ends lost 0 bases at V and 3 bases at J; junction bases unmatched: 13. The CDR3 loop reads CAISESLFPSGQDYGYTF. For the CDR3, the DNA is TGTGCCATCAGTGAGTCTTTGTTCCCCAGCGGACAGGACTATGGCTACACCTTC.

This clone showed up just a few times. J is TRBJ1-2 and V is TRBV25-1, with a tentative D call TRBD1 (6 bases). This CDR3 is built from 14 residues. Germline CDR1 and CDR2: MGHDK and SYGVNS. V was shortened by 5 bases and J by 8 bases, with 18 bases between the two germline ends. The CDR3 loop reads CASSPPGGRRGYTF. CDR3 DNA: TGTGCCAGCAGTCCCCCCGGGGGGCGGAGGGGCTACACCTTC.

This clone has more than one count but fewer than ten. The gene calls are TRBV7-9 and TRBJ1-3; D is unclear. Germline lookup yields CDR1 SEHNR and CDR2 FQNEAQ (reference sequence). Trimming took 2 bases from V and 0 from J, leaving 2 bases between them. CDR3 length equals 13 residues. The CDR3 nucleotides are TGTGCCAGCAGCTTATACTCTGGAAACACCATATATTTT. Amino acids: CASSLYSGNTIYF.

The chain uses TRBV14 and TRBJ2-2; 11 bases fit TRBD2. With 1 base clipped from V and 4 bases from J, the junction kept 5 bases outside the gene matches. The CDR3 spans 17 residues. Looked up from germline, CDR1 is SGHDN and CDR2 is FVKESK. CDR3 loop: CASSQGLAGRGTGELFF. The CDR3 nucleotides read TGTGCCAGCAGCCAAGGACTAGCGGGGCGGGGCACCGGGGAGCTGTTTTTT.

This clone was observed a handful of times. The chain has TRBV18 and TRBJ1-5, with D perhaps matching TRBD1 (5 bases). The germline V and J ends were trimmed by 3 bases and 0 bases, with 9 bases remaining between them. Germline V gene lookup returns CDR1 KGHSH and CDR2 LQKENI. The CDR3 covers 15 residues. CDR3 in amino acids: CASSPGRYSNQPQHF. For the CDR3, the DNA is TGTGCCAGCTCACCGGGGCGTTATAGCAATCAGCCCCAGCATTTT.

The genes are TRBV5-6 and TRBJ1-2; weak D call: TRBD1 (5 bases). Germline V lookup: CDR1 SGHDT, CDR2 YYEEEE. This CDR3 is built from 13 residues. Trimming removed 4 bases at V and 2 bases at J, with 9 bases between. The chain's CDR3 is CASSRGGNYGYTF. The CDR3 DNA is TGTGCCAGCAGCCGCGGGGGAAACTATGGCTACACCTTC. Combining the CDR3 with reference TRBV5-6 and TRBJ1-2 gives the whole variable domain DAGVTQSPTHLIKTRGQQVTLRCSPKSGHDTVSWYQQALGQGPQFIFQYYEEEERQRGNFPDRFSGHQFPNYSSELNVNALLLGDSALYLCASSRGGNYGYTFGSGTRLTVV.

V is TRBV6-2 or TRBV6-3 and J is TRBJ2-7; 9 nucleotides match TRBD1. CDR1 MNHEY and CDR2 SVGEGT come from the germline V gene. The CDR3 consists of 15 residues. J lost 1 base, V lost 5 bases, and 6 bases had no gene match. CDR3 amino acids: CASSQRQGESYEQYF. CDR3 sequence (DNA): TGTGCCAGCAGTCAAAGACAGGGGGAGTCCTACGAGCAGTACTTC.

The chain carries TRBV11-2 and TRBJ2-1; D not certain. Germline CDR1 is SGHAT and CDR2 is FQNNGV. This CDR3 spans 13 amino acids. Trimming removed 7 bases from V and 1 base from J, with 8 bases in between. In nucleotides, the CDR3 is TGTGCCAGCACCACCAGTTCCTACAATGAGCAGTTCTTC. Its translation is CASTTSSYNEQFF. Full variable domain (outside the CDR3, taken from reference TRBV11-2 and TRBJ2-1): EAGVAQSPRYKIIEKRQSVAFWCNPISGHATLYWYQQILGQGPKLLIQFQNNGVVDDSQLPKDRFSAERLKGVDSTLKIQPAKLEDSAVYLCASTTSSYNEQFFGPGTRLTVL.

V usage is TRBV11-2 and J usage is TRBJ2-7; 7 bases match TRBD2. The CDR3 totals 15 residues. V lost 1 base, J lost 2 bases, and 5 bases stayed unmatched. Germline CDR1 SGHAT, CDR2 FQNNGV. CDR3 in amino acids: CASSLAASGTYEQYF. The CDR3 DNA is TGTGCCAGCAGCTTAGCGGCTAGCGGAACCTACGAGCAGTACTTC.

CDR3 residues: CASSHRRDYDPANNLNTEAFF. Written as DNA, the CDR3 is TGTGCCAGCAGCCATCGAAGAGACTACGACCCCGCCAACAATCTGAACACTGAAGCTTTCTTT. This sequence joins TRBV14 and TRBJ1-1; D is uncertain. The germline gives CDR1 SGHDN, CDR2 FVKESK. V was pared by 3 bases and J by 0 bases, with 29 bases between. The CDR3 loop spans 21 amino acids.

V and J are TRBV3-1 (or the pseudogene TRBV3-2) and TRBJ2-1; perhaps TRBD2 as D (6 bases). The CDR3 has 16 amino acids. Trimming left V 4 bases short and J 4 bases short, with 17 bases between. Germline V gene sequence: CDR1 LGHDT, CDR2 YNNKEL (reference sequence). The CDR3 sequence is CASSPYGRETYNEQFF. The CDR3 DNA follows: TGTGCCAGCAGCCCCTACGGGCGGGAAACGTACAATGAGCAGTTCTTC.

This sequence joins TRBV24-1 and TRBJ2-3; D is perhaps TRBD1 (5 bases). Germline V gives CDR1 KGHDR, CDR2 SFDVKD. The V end was cut by 5 bases, the J end by 2 bases, with 7 bases between. This CDR3 has 13 residues. The CDR3 spells CATSAGFTDTQYF. The CDR3 DNA reads as TGTGCCACCAGTGCAGGGTTCACAGATACGCAGTATTTT.

This clone came up a few times. The gene calls are TRBV3-1 (or the pseudogene TRBV3-2) and TRBJ2-3; 13 bases match TRBD2. J gave up 1 base and V 0 bases, and 7 bases lay outside the gene matches. The germline gives CDR1 LGHDT, CDR2 YNNKEL (reference sequence). The CDR3 has 19 residues. Here the CDR3 reads CASSQEGLAGARGTDTQYF. CDR3 nucleotides: TGTGCCAGCAGCCAAGAAGGACTAGCGGGAGCGCGGGGCACAGATACGCAGTATTTT.

This clone was detected only a few times. The DNA for the CDR3 is TGTGCCAGCAGCCCATTAGCCGATAGCGGGGGTCAAGAGACCCAGTACTTC. Its protein is CASSPLADSGGQETQYF. V usage is TRBV4-2 and J usage is TRBJ2-5, with 9 positions matching TRBD2. The CDR3 is made up of 17 amino acids. The V gene end was trimmed by 4 bases and the J gene end by 2 bases; junction bases not matched to a gene: 11. Germline V gene data show CDR1 as LGHNA and CDR2 as YNFKEQ.

The J gene is TRBJ1-2, the V gene TRBV5-4; D gene unclear. The CDR3 covers 15 residues. Germline lookup yields CDR1 SGHNT and CDR2 YYREEE (reference sequence). V was trimmed by 3 bases and J by 7 bases, leaving 19 bases between them. The CDR3 DNA reads as TGTGCCAGCAGCTCGTGGCAAACGGGGATTACTGGCTACACCTTC. It translates to CASSSWQTGITGYTF.

This chain connects TRBV7-2 to TRBJ1-1; the D gene is possibly TRBD1 (6 bases). CDR1 is SGHTA, CDR2 FQGNSA, per germline. The CDR3 loop spans 15 amino acids. The V end lost 3 bases, the J end lost 0 bases, and 11 bases lay between the germline ends. The CDR3 spells CASSFVQGVNTEAFF. As DNA, the CDR3 is TGTGCCAGCAGCTTCGTACAGGGTGTGAACACTGAAGCTTTCTTT.

This chain joins TRBV5-4 and TRBJ2-1, with D maybe TRBD2 (5 bases). Looked up from germline, CDR1 is SGHNT and CDR2 is YYREEE (reference sequence). Trimming removed 4 bases from V and 8 bases from J, with 16 bases in between. The CDR3 has 14 residues. The CDR3 sequence is CASSRESRSHEQFF. For the CDR3, the DNA is TGTGCCAGCAGCCGGGAAAGTCGTTCCCATGAGCAGTTCTTC.